This TCR beta chain was observed in a study of blood T cell repertoires in COVID-19. Study details: The cDNA or gDNA used as material had been derived from T cells, B-cell-depleted T cells, or PBMCs.

The V end was cut by 6 bases, the J end by 0 bases, with 15 bases between. CDR1 is ENHRY, CDR2 SYGVKD, per germline. There are 16 residues in the CDR3. In the original workflow: Reference gene primer amplification in the assay estimated nucleated cell counts. Here immunoSEQ multiplex PCR was the method, and the copy in TCRdb shows in-frame clones only, minus some. That table supplies the V and J calls and clone size; D and trimming were determined from the DNA. The sample contains approximately 300,000 clones, 85% to 90% of which appear only once. Cohorts were based on clinical histories the participants reported.

Sequencing input: PBMCs or T cells enriched from blood (not recorded which). The TCR comes from a man aged 30 to 45 who had recovered from COVID-19. V is TRBV10-3 and J is TRBJ1-3; D is possibly TRBD1 (6 bases). This CDR3 reads CAIRDPGESSGNTIYF. The CDR3 DNA reads TGTGCCATCAGGGACCCAGGGGAGAGCTCTGGAAACACCATATATTTT.